This passage covers 23 T cell receptor beta chains from one sample sequenced in a study of CD4+ T cells in melanoma. Method: immunoSEQ multiplex PCR; TCRdb's copy keeps in-frame clones and lacks some. This sample has some 47,000 clones, with 89% found just once. The specimen sequenced was peripheral blood. The receptors shown here come from a human donor with melanoma.

This chain's CDR3 is CASSLGSGSGANVLTF. Written as DNA, the CDR3 is TGTGCCAGCAGCTTAGGAAGTGGATCTGGGGCCAACGTCCTGACTTTC. The rearrangement links TRBV11-1 to TRBJ2-6; D ambiguous. The ends were cut back, 1 base at V and 1 base at J, with 8 bases in the middle. The CDR3 is 16 residues long. Germline loops: CDR1 SGHAT, CDR2 FQDESV (reference sequence).

This clone is classed as medium-sized. The gene calls are TRBV20-1 and TRBJ1-1; D not certain. V was pared by 0 bases and J by 7 bases, with 6 bases between. The length of the CDR3 is 11 residues. Germline lookup yields CDR1 DFQATT and CDR2 SNEGSKA (reference sequence). The CDR3 loop reads CSARDTDEAFF. The DNA of the CDR3 is TGCAGTGCTAGAGACACAGATGAAGCTTTCTTT.

Turning to this clone: Other DNA sequences in the same sample also yield this CDR3. The chain is built from TRBV27 and TRBJ1-1; D perhaps matches TRBD1 (5 bases). This CDR3 spans 13 amino acids. Deletions cut 2 bases from V and 1 base from J, with 5 bases between. Germline V gene data show CDR1 as MNHEY and CDR2 as SMNVEV (reference sequence). The CDR3: CASSLGGNTEAFF. CDR3 bases: TGTGCCAGCAGTTTAGGGGGGAACACTGAAGCTTTCTTT.

The genes are TRBV4-3 and TRBJ1-2; D is unclear. Trimming removed 1 base at V and 0 bases at J, with 9 bases between. This CDR3 has 15 residues. Per germline, CDR1 LGHNA and CDR2 YSLEER. CDR3: CASSQGTTTNYGYTF. CDR3 nucleotide sequence: TGCGCCAGCAGCCAAGGGACCACTACTAACTATGGCTACACCTTC.

The rearrangement links TRBV5-1 to TRBJ1-2; 8 bases map to TRBD1. The V gene's germline CDR1 is SGHRS and CDR2 YFSETQ. The junction had 15 bases not matched to a gene; V was cut back by 5 bases and J by 9 bases. The CDR3 covers 15 residues. CDR3 region: CASSSPGGRSESYTF. The CDR3, as DNA: TGCGCCAGCAGTTCCCCAGGGGGCAGAAGTGAAAGCTACACCTTC.

The chain has TRBV7-9 and TRBJ2-2; 12 positions agree with TRBD2. The CDR3 runs 15 residues. V lost 6 bases to trimming and J lost 8 bases; unmatched junction nucleotides: 7. Per the germline V gene, CDR1 is SEHNR and CDR2 is FQNEAQ (reference sequence). The CDR3 sequence is CASSGGLAGKGELFF. The CDR3 nucleotides read TGTGCCAGCAGTGGTGGACTAGCGGGAAAAGGGGAGCTGTTTTTT.

The rearrangement uses TRBV5-4 and TRBJ2-1; tentatively, D is TRBD2 (6 bases). The length of the CDR3 is 18 residues. Trimming left V 4 bases short and J 0 bases short, with 20 bases between. Germline assignment: CDR1 SGHNT and CDR2 YYREEE (reference sequence). CDR3 region: CASSRGYLVSSSYNEQFF. CDR3 in DNA: TGTGCCAGCAGCCGGGGGTATCTGGTGTCGAGCTCCTACAATGAGCAGTTCTTC.

The chain uses TRBV18 and TRBJ1-1, with D unclear. This CDR3 is 13 amino acids long. V dropped 0 bases and J dropped 4 bases, with 6 bases sitting between them. Looked up from germline, CDR1 is KGHSH and CDR2 is LQKENI. CDR3 DNA: TGTGCCAGCTCACCACCCTCGGGCACTGAAGCTTTCTTT. It encodes CASSPPSGTEAFF.

The rearrangement links TRBV28 to TRBJ2-2; 8 bases agree with TRBD1. Germline trimming cut 2 bases from V and 6 bases from J; bases unmatched to any gene: 8. The germline V gene encodes CDR1 MDHEN and CDR2 SYDVKM. CDR3 size: 16 residues. The CDR3, as DNA: TGTGCCAGCAGTTTAGATTGGGCAGGGGGCTCCGGGGAGCTGTTTTTT. Translated, it gives CASSLDWAGGSGELFF.

This clone has just a few counts. The CDR3 reads CACFDGSGTEAFF. CDR3 in DNA: TGTGCCTGTTTTGACGGGTCGGGCACTGAAGCTTTCTTT. The chain has TRBV30 and TRBJ1-1; D ambiguous. Germline-derived CDR1 and CDR2 are GTSNPN and SVGIG (reference sequence). The V end was cut by 6 bases, the J end by 4 bases, with 15 bases between. This CDR3 spans 13 amino acids. Supplemented by reference TRBV30 and TRBJ1-1, the full variable domain reads SQTIHQWPATLVQPVGSPLSLECTVEGTSNPNLYWYRQAAGRGLQLLFYSVGIGQISSEVPQNLSASRPQDRQFILSSKKLLLSDSGFYLCACFDGSGTEAFFGQGTRLTVV.

This clone occurred a few times. The CDR3 DNA reads as TGTGCCAGCAGCTTACGTTCAGGGGAGGCTATTGACGAGCAGTACTTC. This codes for CASSLRSGEAIDEQYF. V gene TRBV11-1 combines with J gene TRBJ2-7; TRBD1 or TRBD2 may be the D gene (6 bases each). Germline-derived CDR1 and CDR2 are SGHAT and FQDESV (reference sequence). The V gene lost 2 bases and the J gene lost 5 bases, with 19 bases spanning the gap. This CDR3 region has 16 residues.

The DNA of the CDR3 is TGTGCCAGCAGCCGAGCCGGGACTAGCGGCATCACAGATACGCAGTATTTT. This encodes CASSRAGTSGITDTQYF. V is TRBV4-2 and J is TRBJ2-3; 11 nucleotides agree with TRBD2. CDR1 and CDR2 (germline): LGHNA, YNFKEQ. The CDR3 extends over 17 amino acids. The ends lost 4 bases at V and 2 bases at J; junction bases unmatched: 8.

V and J are TRBV10-1 and TRBJ1-1, with TRBD1 matching 7 bases. This CDR3 contains 16 residues. Germline CDR1 is WNHNN and CDR2 is SYGVQD (reference sequence). The trim removed 6 bases at V and 1 base at J, leaving 11 bases unmatched. CDR3 in DNA: TGCGCCAGCAGCTCCTCGAGGACAGGAACGAACACTGAAGCTTTCTTT. Protein product: CASSSSRTGTNTEAFF.

This rearrangement joins TRBV6-1 to TRBJ2-3; D is unclear. CDR1 is MNHNS and CDR2 is SASEGT in the germline V gene. There are 9 residues in the CDR3. Trimming shortened V by 3 bases and J by 8 bases, and 0 bases separated the two germline ends. CDR3 sequence reads: CASSDTQYF. The CDR3 DNA reads TGTGCCAGCAGTGATACGCAGTATTTT.

The V gene is TRBV25-1, the J gene TRBJ2-3, with D possibly called TRBD1 or TRBD2 (6 bases each). Germline V gene lookup returns CDR1 MGHDK and CDR2 SYGVNS. The CDR3 has 16 amino acids. The germline V and J ends were trimmed by 1 base and 3 bases, with 14 bases remaining between them. CDR3: CASSESRGLGTDTQYF. In DNA, the CDR3 is TGTGCCAGCAGTGAATCCCGGGGGCTGGGTACAGATACGCAGTATTTT. The complete variable domain, with remaining parts taken from reference TRBV25-1 and TRBJ2-3, reads EADIYQTPRYLVIGTGKKITLECSQTMGHDKMYWYQQDPGMELHLIHYSYGVNSTEKGDLSSESTVSRIRTEHFPLTLESARPSHTSQYLCASSESRGLGTDTQYFGPGTRLTVL.

The J gene is TRBJ2-7, the V gene TRBV5-1, with TRBD1 matching 8 bases. Germline assignment: CDR1 SGHRS and CDR2 YFSETQ. The CDR3 length is 14 residues. The V segment lost 0 bases and the J segment 7 bases; nucleotides outside the gene matches: 6. The CDR3 DNA sequence: TGCGCCAGCAGCTTGGACCCCACAGGGGGGGAGCAGTACTTC. It yields the protein CASSLDPTGGEQYF.

This clone was counted once. The V gene is TRBV28, the J gene TRBJ1-5, with 9 positions matching TRBD1. Germline assignment: CDR1 MDHEN and CDR2 SYDVKM. CDR3 length: 15 residues. After removal of 5 bases from V and 2 bases from J, the junction contained 4 bases not matched to a gene. The CDR3 DNA reads as TGTGCCAGCAGTGGGACAGGGATTGGCAATCAGCCCCAGCATTTT. It encodes CASSGTGIGNQPQHF.

V and J are TRBV6-1 and TRBJ1-2; TRBD1 matches at 7 bases. After removal of 4 bases from V and 2 bases from J, the junction contained 7 bases not matched to a gene. The CDR3 is 15 residues long. Germline loops: CDR1 MNHNS, CDR2 SASEGT. CDR3 loop: CASSAAGGGNYGYTF. The CDR3, as DNA: TGTGCCAGCAGTGCAGCAGGGGGGGGAAACTATGGCTACACCTTC.

The V gene is TRBV9, the J gene TRBJ2-3; 12 bases fit TRBD2. From germline, CDR1 is SGDLS and CDR2 YYNGEE. The CDR3 is 15 residues long. Trimming took 5 bases from V and 6 from J; bases not matched to a gene: 7. CDR3 coding DNA: TGTGCCAGCAGTCCTACTAGCGGGGGGTGGGATACGCAGTATTTT. Translation gives CASSPTSGGWDTQYF.

V usage is TRBV5-4 and J usage is TRBJ2-2; D is unresolved. The CDR3 spans 12 residues. Trimming pared 2 bases from V and 6 bases from J, leaving 5 bases between. Germline V gene data show CDR1 as SGHNT and CDR2 as YYREEE (reference sequence). The CDR3 DNA reads TGTGCCAGCAGCTTAGCACCCGGGGAGCTGTTTTTT. This translates into CASSLAPGELFF.

The chain joins TRBV18 to TRBJ1-4; D may be TRBD1 (5 bases). From germline, CDR1 is KGHSH and CDR2 LQKENI. Between the trimmed V and J ends, which lost 6 bases and 4 bases, there was a span of 12 bases. This CDR3 region has 14 residues. Here the CDR3 DNA reads TGTGCCAGCTCCCTCGGGACGGTTAATGAAAAACTGTTTTTT. Amino acids: CASSLGTVNEKLFF. Together with reference TRBV18 and TRBJ1-4, the CDR3 gives the full variable domain: NAGVMQNPRHLVRRRGQEARLRCSPMKGHSHVYWYRQLPEEGLKFMVYLQKENIIDESGMPKERFSAEFPKEGPSILRIQQVVRGDSAAYFCASSLGTVNEKLFFGSGTQLSVL.

The gene calls are TRBV25-1 and TRBJ1-2; possible D gene TRBD1, 6 bases. The CDR3 contains 12 residues. V dropped 4 bases and J dropped 8 bases, with 11 bases sitting between them. Per the germline V gene, CDR1 is MGHDK and CDR2 is SYGVNS. The CDR3 DNA follows: TGTGCCAGCAGTGCCCAACAGGGCGGCTACACCTTC. It codes for CASSAQQGGYTF.

The chain couples TRBV29-1 to TRBJ1-1; 7 nucleotides match TRBD1. Germline-derived CDR1 and CDR2 are SQVTM and ANQGSEA. The junction had 5 bases not matched to a gene; V was cut back by 7 bases and J by 3 bases. This CDR3 region has 12 residues. CDR3 nucleotides: TGCAGCGCCGAAACAGGGGACACTGAAGCTTTCTTT. This codes for CSAETGDTEAFF. The whole variable domain, remainder taken from reference TRBV29-1 and TRBJ1-1, is SAVISQKPSRDICQRGTSLTIQCQVDSQVTMMFWYRQQPGQSLTLIATANQGSEATYESGFVIDKFPISRPNLTFSTLTVSNMSPEDSSIYLCSAETGDTEAFFGQGTRLTVV.